This is a list of T cell receptor beta chains from one sample in a study of blood T cell repertoires in COVID-19. Only in-frame clones appear in the TCRdb table, and some are missing; sequencing was by immunoSEQ multiplex PCR. In the table there are hundreds of thousands of clones, over 75% of which are singletons. Sequencing was done on a sample of PBMCs or T cells enriched from blood (not recorded which). Source of these receptors: a man aged 25-40 years who had recovered from COVID-19. Each CDR3 is given with its conserved first and last residue. Fields, in order: clone size, D gene, V gene, J gene, CDR3 DNA, CDR3 protein. A D gene is named only where the DNA matches it firmly. A row's size may be missing; if present it is once, few, many or a size class.

size: .
D: TRBD1
V: TRBV5-4
J: TRBJ1-2
DNA: TGTGCCAGCAGCTTGAAGCAGAAGACAGGGCTAAACTATGGCTACACCTTC
CDR3: CASSLKQKTGLNYGYTF

size: .
D: .
V: TRBV6-2/TRBV6-3
J: TRBJ2-1
DNA: TGTGCCAGCAGTTACCTGGGACTCGGGGGTGGGTATGAGCAGTTCTTC
CDR3: CASSYLGLGGGYEQFF

size: .
D: TRBD1
V: TRBV24-1
J: TRBJ1-2
DNA: TGTGCCACCAGTGATTTGCGGACAGGGGACTGGCGCGGCTACACCTTC
CDR3: CATSDLRTGDWRGYTF

size: .
D: .
V: TRBV28
J: TRBJ1-6
DNA: TGTGCCAGCAGCCCCGGGAATTCACCCCTCCACTTT
CDR3: CASSPGNSPLHF

size: .
D: .
V: TRBV6-2/TRBV6-3
J: TRBJ2-7
DNA: TGTGCCAGCAGTTACTCCCGCGAGCAGTACTTC
CDR3: CASSYSREQYF

size: .
D: .
V: TRBV11-2
J: TRBJ2-5
DNA: TGTGCCAGCAGCTCGGGGTGGGAGACCCAGTACTTC
CDR3: CASSSGWETQYF

size: .
D: TRBD1
V: TRBV5-1
J: TRBJ2-7
DNA: TGCGCCAGCAGCGGGGGGACAGGGCATGGGGAGGACGAGCAGTACTTC
CDR3: CASSGGTGHGEDEQYF

size: .
D: .
V: TRBV27
J: TRBJ1-3
DNA: TGTGCTTTAAGTGGAGGGCGAAACACCATATATTTT
CDR3: CALSGGRNTIYF

size: .
D: .
V: TRBV6-9
J: TRBJ1-1
DNA: TGTGCCAAGGGGGAACTACAGGGAGAAACTGAAGCTTTCTTT
CDR3: CAKGELQGETEAFF

size: .
D: .
V: TRBV12-3/TRBV12-4
J: TRBJ1-2
DNA: TGTGCCAGCAGTCCTTCGTCCAACTATGGCTACACCTTC
CDR3: CASSPSSNYGYTF

size: .
D: TRBD1
V: TRBV9
J: TRBJ2-3
DNA: TGTGCCGGAGGGACAGGGGATACAGATACGCAGTATTTT
CDR3: CAGGTGDTDTQYF

size: .
D: TRBD1
V: TRBV7-3
J: TRBJ1-1
DNA: TGTGCCAGCACCCGGGACAGACTGAACACTGAAGCTTTCTTT
CDR3: CASTRDRLNTEAFF

size: .
D: TRBD1
V: TRBV5-1
J: TRBJ1-4
DNA: TGCGCCAGCAGCTTGGCCGGGACAGGGGGCGGATCGGGTGAAAAACTGTTTTTT
CDR3: CASSLAGTGGGSGEKLFF

size: .
D: TRBD1
V: TRBV5-6
J: TRBJ1-2
DNA: TGTGCCAGCAGCTTACCTTCGGGACAGGGGGAGGGCGGCTACACCTTC
CDR3: CASSLPSGQGEGGYTF

size: few
D: .
V: TRBV5-8
J: TRBJ2-2
DNA: TGTGCCAGCAGCCGGCCGGGGACGAACACCGGGGAGCTGTTTTTT
CDR3: CASSRPGTNTGELFF

size: .
D: .
V: TRBV6-5
J: TRBJ1-3
DNA: TGTGCCAGCAGTTCCCTCTTCGCTGGAAACACCATATATTTT
CDR3: CASSSLFAGNTIYF

size: .
D: .
V: TRBV5-6
J: TRBJ2-3
DNA: TGTGCCAGCAGCTTGAGTGGGCGGGACACAGATACGCAGTATTTT
CDR3: CASSLSGRDTDTQYF

size: .
D: TRBD1
V: TRBV3-1/TRBV3-2
J: TRBJ1-2
DNA: TGTGCCAGCAGCCAAGGGACAGGGGGGTATGGCTACACCTTC
CDR3: CASSQGTGGYGYTF

size: once
D: TRBD1
V: TRBV7-3
J: TRBJ2-7
DNA: TGTGCCAGCAGCTTGGGACAGACGTCCTACGAGCAGTACTTC
CDR3: CASSLGQTSYEQYF

size: .
D: TRBD1
V: TRBV2
J: TRBJ1-2
DNA: TGTGCCAGCAGTGAATTCGGACAGGGAAGCTATGGCTACACCTTC
CDR3: CASSEFGQGSYGYTF

size: once
D: .
V: TRBV2
J: TRBJ1-5
DNA: TGTGCCAGCAGATTGACAGGCAATCAGCCCCAGCATTTT
CDR3: CASRLTGNQPQHF

size: .
D: TRBD2
V: TRBV30
J: TRBJ2-1
DNA: TGTGCCGTCAGCGGGAGTCTAGACAATGAGCAGTTCTTC
CDR3: CAVSGSLDNEQFF

size: .
D: .
V: TRBV3-1/TRBV3-2
J: TRBJ2-1
DNA: TGTGCCAGCAGCCACGTTGGGGAGGTAGAGCAGTTCTTC
CDR3: CASSHVGEVEQFF

size: .
D: .
V: TRBV19
J: TRBJ1-5
DNA: TGTGCCAGTAGTATAATAAAAACGGGGGGTCAGCCCCAGCATTTT
CDR3: CASSIIKTGGQPQHF

size: once
D: .
V: TRBV7-9
J: TRBJ2-7
DNA: TGTGCCAGCAGCTTAAGGGGACAAAAAAACTACGAGCAGTACTTC
CDR3: CASSLRGQKNYEQYF

size: few
D: TRBD1
V: TRBV11-3
J: TRBJ1-3
DNA: TGTGCCAGCAGCTTGTTGACAGGGCCTGGAAACACCATATATTTT
CDR3: CASSLLTGPGNTIYF

size: .
D: .
V: TRBV19
J: TRBJ2-1
DNA: TGTGCCAGTAGCCGTCAGGTCAGCTCCTACAATGAGCAGTTCTTC
CDR3: CASSRQVSSYNEQFF

size: few
D: .
V: TRBV12-2
J: TRBJ1-1
DNA: TGTGCAAGTCGCTCCCCCGGGACAGGTAGGGGTGTGACTGAAGCTTTCTTT
CDR3: CASRSPGTGRGVTEAFF

size: .
D: .
V: TRBV30
J: TRBJ2-3
DNA: TGTGCCTGGAGTGTAAAGGGGGGGACCACAGATACGCAGTATTTT
CDR3: CAWSVKGGTTDTQYF

size: .
D: .
V: TRBV18
J: TRBJ1-3
DNA: TGTGCCAGCTCACCAAGACCGGAGGCTGGAAACACCATATATTTT
CDR3: CASSPRPEAGNTIYF

size: .
D: .
V: TRBV6-6
J: TRBJ1-3
DNA: TGTGCCAGCAGCCCGAGGAGGGAATATGGAAACACCATATATTTT
CDR3: CASSPRREYGNTIYF

size: .
D: .
V: TRBV5-6
J: TRBJ2-1
DNA: TGTGCCAGCAGCTTTATGCACAACCCAAGCTCCTACAATGAGCAGTTCTTC
CDR3: CASSFMHNPSSYNEQFF

size: .
D: .
V: TRBV7-9
J: TRBJ1-1
DNA: TGTGCCTCCCAGAGGGATACGAACACTGAAGCTTTCTTT
CDR3: CASQRDTNTEAFF

size: .
D: TRBD1
V: TRBV9
J: TRBJ1-2
DNA: TGTGCCAGCAGCGTAGCGATGACAGGGGGCGGAACGGGAGGAGGCTACACCTTC
CDR3: CASSVAMTGGGTGGGYTF

size: .
D: TRBD1
V: TRBV2
J: TRBJ2-2
DNA: TGTGCCAGGGGGAATCCAAGACAGGGGACCGGGGAGCTGTTTTTT
CDR3: CARGNPRQGTGELFF

size: once
D: .
V: TRBV4-3
J: TRBJ2-3
DNA: TGCGCCAGCAGCCAAGAACTAGGGGGGGCGGGTACAGATACGCAGTATTTT
CDR3: CASSQELGGAGTDTQYF

size: few
D: TRBD1
V: TRBV9
J: TRBJ1-2
DNA: TGTGCCAGCAACCCGGGACAGGCGCTCAACTATGGCTACACCTTC
CDR3: CASNPGQALNYGYTF

size: .
D: .
V: TRBV7-3
J: TRBJ2-2
DNA: TGTGCCAGCAGCCCCGGTTGGCAGCGGGGGGAGCTGTTTTTT
CDR3: CASSPGWQRGELFF

size: .
D: .
V: TRBV15
J: TRBJ1-2
DNA: TGTGCCACCAGCAGAGATCTCATCGGGGGTGGCTACACCTTC
CDR3: CATSRDLIGGGYTF

size: .
D: .
V: TRBV5-6
J: TRBJ1-5
DNA: TGTGCCAGCAGCTTGTACGGCGACTTCATTAATCAGCCCCAGCATTTT
CDR3: CASSLYGDFINQPQHF